The rows below give T cell receptor beta chains drawn from one sample of a study of T cell responses to AZD1222 COVID-19 vaccine. Some clones are missing from TCRdb's copy, which holds only in-frame ones; the method was immunoSEQ multiplex PCR. The sample shows 150,000 to 200,000 clones, about nine tenths of them seen only once. The sequenced sample was peripheral blood, obtained 28 days after the second AZD1222 dose. All receptors derive from an adult who received the AZD1222 COVID-19 vaccine. The CDR3 runs from the conserved cysteine through the conserved F or W. A D gene is named only where the DNA matches it firmly. Only some rows state a clone size, as once, few, many or a class for expanded clones.

D,J,V,size,CDR3,DNA
NA,TRBJ1-1,TRBV5-1,NA,CASSLTGLTEAFF,TGCGCCAGCAGCTTGACAGGGTTGACTGAAGCTTTCTTT
TRBD1,TRBJ1-5,TRBV7-3,NA,CASSSPGQASNQPQHF,TGTGCCAGCAGCTCACCGGGACAGGCTAGCAATCAGCCCCAGCATTTT
TRBD1,TRBJ1-5,TRBV6-5,NA,CASTPRRGLNQPQHF,TGTGCGAGCACCCCCAGGAGGGGGCTTAATCAGCCCCAGCATTTT
TRBD1,TRBJ2-1,TRBV28,NA,CASSPLRQGQTSSYNEQFF,TGTGCCAGCAGTCCCCTACGACAGGGTCAAACGAGCTCCTACAATGAGCAGTTCTTC
TRBD1,TRBJ2-2,TRBV5-1,NA,CASRSGQGYTGELFF,TGCGCCAGCAGGAGCGGACAGGGTTACACCGGGGAGCTGTTTTTT
NA,TRBJ1-5,TRBV6-2/TRBV6-3,once,CASSDLRDSNQPQHF,TGTGCCAGCAGTGACCTAAGGGATAGCAATCAGCCCCAGCATTTT
NA,TRBJ2-1,TRBV6-2/TRBV6-3,NA,CASSYGWNEQFF,TGTGCCAGCAGTTACGGTTGGAATGAGCAGTTCTTC
NA,TRBJ2-1,TRBV10-3,NA,CALASRGNEQFF,TGTGCCTTAGCCTCCCGCGGCAATGAGCAGTTCTTC
NA,TRBJ1-4,TRBV5-1,once,CASSLEGGRQNEKLFF,TGCGCCAGCAGCTTGGAGGGAGGGCGACAAAATGAAAAACTGTTTTTT
TRBD1,TRBJ2-3,TRBV10-3,NA,CAISQQGYRTDTQYF,TGTGCCATCAGCCAACAGGGGTATCGCACAGATACGCAGTATTTT
NA,TRBJ2-2,TRBV27,NA,CASSLSRGTGELFF,TGTGCCAGCAGTTTATCGAGAGGGACCGGGGAGCTGTTTTTT
NA,TRBJ1-1,TRBV9,NA,CASSPQTVNTEAFF,TGTGCCAGCAGCCCCCAGACAGTGAACACTGAAGCTTTCTTT
NA,TRBJ1-1,TRBV2,NA,CAGTLEIEAFF,TGTGCCGGTACATTGGAGATTGAAGCTTTCTTT
TRBD1,TRBJ2-7,TRBV5-4,NA,CATSAGQGSSYEQYF,TGTGCCACATCAGCGGGACAGGGGAGCTCCTACGAGCAGTACTTC
NA,TRBJ2-1,TRBV6-1,NA,CASSDILGGNEQFF,TGTGCCAGCAGTGATATTCTCGGGGGAAATGAGCAGTTCTTC
TRBD1,TRBJ1-5,TRBV5-4,NA,CASSSQGVDQPQHF,TGTGCCAGCAGTTCACAGGGGGTTGACCAGCCCCAGCATTTT
NA,TRBJ2-5,TRBV6-6,NA,CASRFSQETQYF,TGTGCCAGCAGGTTTTCCCAAGAGACCCAGTACTTC
NA,TRBJ2-2,TRBV30,NA,CAWRVAGTGELFF,TGTGCCTGGAGAGTAGCTGGGACCGGGGAGCTGTTTTTT
TRBD2,TRBJ2-3,TRBV10-3,NA,CAIRASGRADTQYF,TGTGCCATCAGGGCTAGCGGGAGGGCAGATACGCAGTATTTT
NA,TRBJ1-3,TRBV12-5,NA,CASGYDRGNTIYF,TGTGCTAGTGGCTATGACAGAGGAAACACCATATATTTT
TRBD1,TRBJ1-2,TRBV28,NA,CASSADRVYTF,TGTGCCAGCAGTGCCGACAGGGTTTACACCTTC
NA,TRBJ1-2,TRBV7-2,NA,CASSLDSGDYGYTF,TGTGCCAGCAGCCTCGATTCAGGGGACTATGGCTACACCTTC
NA,TRBJ2-7,TRBV5-1,NA,CASRPLGLSSYEQYF,TGCGCCAGCAGGCCTTTGGGTTTGAGCTCCTACGAGCAGTACTTC
NA,TRBJ2-7,TRBV27,NA,CASSSWNEQYF,TGTGCCAGCAGTTCGTGGAACGAGCAGTACTTC
NA,TRBJ2-1,TRBV7-2,NA,CASNPRLGGESYNEQFF,TGTGCCAGCAACCCTCGGTTAGGGGGGGAGTCCTACAATGAGCAGTTCTTC
NA,TRBJ1-2,TRBV6-5,NA,CASRIFKGADYGYTF,TGTGCCAGCAGGATTTTTAAAGGGGCCGACTATGGCTACACCTTC
NA,TRBJ1-4,TRBV5-1,NA,CASSLMMGEEKLFF,TGCGCCAGCAGCTTGATGATGGGGGAGGAAAAACTGTTTTTT
TRBD1,TRBJ2-7,TRBV5-4,NA,CASNPDRGQLHEQYF,TGTGCCAGCAACCCGGACAGGGGACAGCTCCACGAGCAGTACTTC
NA,TRBJ2-5,TRBV21-1,NA,CASSKERGGRGETQYF,TGTGCCAGCAGCAAAGAAAGGGGGGGGCGCGGAGAGACCCAGTACTTC
NA,TRBJ1-5,TRBV28,NA,CASTEGSPNQPQHF,TGTGCCAGCACAGAGGGATCCCCCAATCAGCCCCAGCATTTT
NA,TRBJ2-7,TRBV27,NA,CASSLPRDISISYEQYF,TGTGCCAGCAGTTTACCTAGGGACATCTCCATCTCCTACGAGCAGTACTTC
NA,TRBJ1-1,TRBV28,NA,CASSFAVMNTEAFF,TGTGCCAGCAGTTTCGCAGTAATGAACACTGAAGCTTTCTTT
NA,TRBJ2-1,TRBV3-1/TRBV3-2,NA,CASSQAPLVEQFF,TGTGCCAGCAGCCAAGCCCCCCTGGTCGAGCAGTTCTTC
TRBD1,TRBJ1-2,TRBV5-4,few,CASSIGLVRGPGGYTF,TGTGCCAGCAGCATTGGACTGGTCAGGGGGCCTGGTGGCTACACCTTC
TRBD1,TRBJ1-1,TRBV3-1/TRBV3-2,NA,CASSTRKTGGEGTEAFF,TGTGCCAGCAGCACTCGGAAGACAGGGGGGGAGGGAACTGAAGCTTTCTTT
NA,TRBJ1-2,TRBV2,few,CASSERTDNYGYTF,TGTGCCAGCAGTGAAAGAACGGATAACTATGGCTACACCTTC
TRBD1,TRBJ1-5,TRBV10-3,NA,CAITFDRDQPQHF,TGTGCCATCACCTTCGACAGGGATCAGCCCCAGCATTTT
NA,TRBJ2-1,TRBV11-2,NA,CASSVRTAIEQFF,TGTGCCAGCAGCGTTAGGACCGCCATCGAGCAGTTCTTC
TRBD1,TRBJ1-5,TRBV27,NA,CASSLSRTGVNQPQHF,TGTGCCAGCAGTTTAAGTCGGACAGGGGTTAATCAGCCCCAGCATTTT
NA,TRBJ2-2,TRBV7-8,NA,CASIRNRGAGTGELFF,TGTGCCAGCATCCGAAACAGGGGAGCGGGCACCGGGGAGCTGTTTTTT
TRBD2,TRBJ2-5,TRBV19,NA,CASSLASGSQETQYF,TGTGCCAGTAGTCTTGCTAGCGGATCCCAAGAGACCCAGTACTTC
NA,TRBJ2-7,TRBV11-1,NA,CASGTGSSYEQYF,TGTGCCAGCGGAACTGGTAGCTCCTACGAGCAGTACTTC
TRBD2,TRBJ2-1,TRBV28,few,CASTSSGSPSSYNEQFF,TGTGCCAGCACTTCTAGCGGGAGCCCCAGCTCCTACAATGAGCAGTTCTTC
NA,TRBJ1-2,TRBV28,NA,CASSQGQNYGYTF,TGTGCCAGCAGTCAAGGACAGAACTATGGCTACACCTTC
NA,TRBJ2-1,TRBV5-5,NA,CASSLPSPRSNNEQFF,TGTGCCAGCAGCTTGCCGTCTCCCCGGAGTAATAATGAGCAGTTCTTC
NA,TRBJ2-3,TRBV18,NA,CASSPPWGGSQDTQYF,TGTGCCAGCTCACCACCGTGGGGGGGCAGTCAAGATACGCAGTATTTT
TRBD1,TRBJ1-3,TRBV5-1,few,CASGDRDGNTIYF,TGCGCCAGCGGCGACAGGGATGGAAACACCATATATTTT
NA,TRBJ1-1,TRBV29-1,NA,CSGSRDTEAFF,TGCAGCGGCAGTCGGGACACTGAAGCTTTCTTT
NA,TRBJ1-3,TRBV5-1,NA,CASSWGPGNTIYF,TGCGCCAGCAGCTGGGGACCGGGAAACACCATATATTTT
NA,TRBJ1-2,TRBV6-5,NA,CASRAGGYGYTF,TGTGCCAGCAGGGCCGGGGGGTATGGCTACACCTTC
NA,TRBJ1-4,TRBV5-1,NA,CASSSSSQGREKLFF,TGCGCCAGCAGCTCCTCCTCCCAGGGACGAGAAAAACTGTTTTTT
NA,TRBJ2-3,TRBV28,NA,CASTPAAAGTDTQYF,TGTGCCAGCACCCCTGCGGCCGCTGGCACAGATACGCAGTATTTT
NA,TRBJ2-7,TRBV15,NA,CATSGGTAPGVEQYF,TGTGCCACCAGCGGAGGGACAGCCCCTGGAGTGGAGCAGTACTTC